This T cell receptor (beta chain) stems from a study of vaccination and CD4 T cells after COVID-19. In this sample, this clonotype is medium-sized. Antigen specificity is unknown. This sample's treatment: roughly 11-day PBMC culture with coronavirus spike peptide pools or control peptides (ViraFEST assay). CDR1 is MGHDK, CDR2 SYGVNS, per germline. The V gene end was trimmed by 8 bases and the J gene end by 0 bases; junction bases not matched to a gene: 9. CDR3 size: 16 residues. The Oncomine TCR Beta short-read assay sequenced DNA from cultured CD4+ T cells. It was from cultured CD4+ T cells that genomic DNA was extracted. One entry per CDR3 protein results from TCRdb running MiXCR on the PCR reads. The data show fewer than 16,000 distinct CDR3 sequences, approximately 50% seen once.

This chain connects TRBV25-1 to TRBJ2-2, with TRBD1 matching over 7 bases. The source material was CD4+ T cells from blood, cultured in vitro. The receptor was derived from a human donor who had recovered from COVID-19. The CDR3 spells CASRGRGSSNTGELFF. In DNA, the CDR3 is TGTGCCAGCCGCGGCAGGGGGTCTTCGAACACCGGGGAGCTGTTTTTT.